The rows below give T cell receptor beta chains drawn from one sample of a study of shared clonotypes between healthy human individuals. Data came from immunoSEQ multiplex PCR; TCRdb stores just in-frame clones and leaves some out. This sample yields millions of clones, of which about 94% are seen a single time; roughly 1% belongs to the top ten. The sequencing input was naive CD8+ T cells sorted from blood. These receptors came from a man between 18 and 35 years old in good health. Each CDR3 is given with its conserved first and last residue. A D gene is named only where the DNA matches it firmly. Size tells how often a clone was seen (once, few, many) or the class of an expanded clone, and some rows leave it out.

TRBV7-2	.	TRBD2	TRBJ2-3	CASSLTSGRIDTQYF	TGTGCCAGCAGCTTAACTAGCGGGAGAATAGATACGCAGTATTTT
TRBV9	.	.	TRBJ2-2	CASSGERIANTGELFF	TGTGCCAGCAGCGGGGAAAGAATCGCGAACACCGGGGAGCTGTTTTTT
TRBV4-1	.	.	TRBJ1-5	CASSLRVDQPQHF	TGCGCCAGCAGCCTCAGGGTGGACCAGCCCCAGCATTTT
TRBV30	.	.	TRBJ2-4	CAWSEQNIQYF	TGTGCCTGGAGTGAACAAAACATTCAGTACTTC
TRBV28	.	TRBD2	TRBJ2-7	CASSLAGGSYEQYF	TGTGCCAGCAGTTTAGCGGGGGGCTCCTACGAGCAGTACTTC
TRBV28	.	TRBD1	TRBJ1-2	CASSSRDRARGPDYGYTF	TGTGCCAGCAGCTCCCGGGACAGGGCCCGAGGGCCCGACTATGGCTACACCTTC
TRBV27	.	.	TRBJ1-3	CASSLSGGNPGRIGNTIYF	TGTGCCAGCAGTTTATCGGGGGGGAATCCTGGCCGAATTGGAAACACCATATATTTT
TRBV6-6	.	.	TRBJ2-2	CAVPKSQGGAGELFF	TGTGCCGTACCAAAGTCCCAGGGCGGGGCCGGGGAGCTGTTTTTT
TRBV28	.	TRBD1	TRBJ1-5	CASSYDRGGQPQHF	TGTGCCAGCAGCTACGACAGGGGCGGCCAGCCCCAGCATTTT
TRBV5-1	.	.	TRBJ1-6	CASSPGPSSWMDSPLHF	TGCGCCAGCAGCCCCGGGCCGAGCAGTTGGATGGATTCACCCCTCCACTTT
TRBV4-1	.	.	TRBJ1-2	CASSQHGGRGMISGYTF	TGCGCCAGCAGCCAACACGGGGGGCGGGGAATGATCTCTGGCTACACCTTC
TRBV10-1	.	.	TRBJ2-7	CASRKGPSYEQYF	TGCGCCAGCAGGAAGGGGCCCTCCTACGAGCAGTACTTC
TRBV5-6	.	TRBD2	TRBJ2-7	CASSFSGRPYEQYF	TGTGCCAGCAGCTTTAGCGGGAGACCCTACGAGCAGTACTTC
TRBV6-6	once	.	TRBJ1-3	CASSPAGEGTGNTIYF	TGTGCCAGCAGTCCGGCCGGAGAGGGGACTGGAAACACCATATATTTT
TRBV4-3	.	.	TRBJ2-7	CASSQVLGGSGDEQYF	TGCGCCAGCAGCCAAGTCTTAGGGGGGTCCGGGGACGAGCAGTACTTC
TRBV2	.	.	TRBJ2-7	CASSDPGTSHEQYF	TGTGCCAGCAGTGACCCCGGGACATCGCACGAGCAGTACTTC
TRBV7-9	.	.	TRBJ2-4	CASSLGGAGVIQYF	TGTGCCAGCAGCTTAGGAGGTGCCGGGGTCATTCAGTACTTC
TRBV7-2	.	TRBD1	TRBJ1-3	CASSLEDRPGNTIYF	TGTGCCAGCAGCTTAGAGGACAGGCCTGGAAACACCATATATTTT
TRBV5-4	.	.	TRBJ2-7	CASSGGGAYEQYF	TGTGCCAGCAGCGGAGGCGGGGCCTACGAGCAGTACTTC
TRBV11-1	.	TRBD1	TRBJ2-7	CASSLVAGGNGEQYF	TGTGCCAGCAGCTTAGTGGCAGGGGGCAATGGCGAGCAGTACTTC
TRBV2	.	.	TRBJ1-6	CASSSNALRFSYNSPLHF	TGTGCCAGCAGTTCTAATGCCCTCAGGTTTTCCTATAATTCACCCCTCCACTTT
TRBV27	.	.	TRBJ2-7	CASSYRSSYEQYF	TGTGCCAGCAGTTACCGGTCTTCCTACGAGCAGTACTTC
TRBV11-2	.	TRBD2	TRBJ2-3	CASRKAGGRSTDTQYF	TGTGCCAGCAGAAAAGCGGGGGGGCGTAGCACAGATACGCAGTATTTT
TRBV11-2	.	TRBD1	TRBJ1-2	CASSSTGTEVYGYTF	TGTGCCAGCAGCTCAACCGGGACAGAAGTCTATGGCTACACCTTC
TRBV4-3	once	TRBD1	TRBJ2-7	CASSKDRASSYEQYF	TGCGCCAGCAGCAAGGACAGGGCGTCTTCCTACGAGCAGTACTTC
TRBV7-9	.	.	TRBJ2-5	CASSETTGFWVETQYF	TGTGCCAGCAGCGAAACCACAGGGTTCTGGGTGGAGACCCAGTACTTC
TRBV9	once	TRBD2	TRBJ2-5	CASSAPGLAGEEQETQYF	TGTGCCAGCAGCGCCCCGGGACTAGCGGGAGAGGAGCAAGAGACCCAGTACTTC
TRBV19	.	.	TRBJ2-5	CASSTDGEETQYF	TGTGCCAGTAGTACGGACGGTGAAGAGACCCAGTACTTC
TRBV27	.	TRBD1	TRBJ1-1	CASSGGQGRTEAFF	TGTGCCAGCAGTGGGGGACAGGGAAGGACTGAAGCTTTCTTT
TRBV4-1	.	TRBD2	TRBJ2-1	CASSLRAGGSYNEQFF	TGCGCCAGCAGCCTCCGGGCGGGGGGCTCCTACAATGAGCAGTTCTTC
TRBV11-2	.	.	TRBJ2-7	CASMGLNYEQYF	TGTGCCAGTATGGGACTTAACTACGAGCAGTACTTC
TRBV7-9	few	.	TRBJ1-2	CASSLADGGNYGYTF	TGTGCCAGCAGCTTAGCCGATGGAGGTAACTATGGCTACACCTTC
TRBV7-9	.	.	TRBJ2-7	CASSLTGALYEQYF	TGTGCCAGCAGCTTAACGGGAGCACTCTACGAGCAGTACTTC
TRBV2	.	.	TRBJ1-2	CASSEAGDQTNYGYTF	TGTGCCAGCAGTGAAGCAGGAGACCAAACTAACTATGGCTACACCTTC
TRBV5-6	.	.	TRBJ1-2	CASSSGEGPNYGYTF	TGTGCCAGCAGCTCGGGGGAGGGACCAAACTATGGCTACACCTTC
TRBV7-9	.	TRBD1	TRBJ2-2	CASSLGPNRGTNTGELFF	TGTGCCAGCAGCTTAGGACCAAACAGGGGGACGAACACCGGGGAGCTGTTTTTT
TRBV13	.	.	TRBJ2-6	CASSLDYGTSGANVLTF	TGTGCCAGCAGCTTAGATTATGGGACCTCTGGGGCCAACGTCCTGACTTTC
TRBV6-5	.	.	TRBJ2-6	CASSLESSGANVLTF	TGTGCCAGCAGTCTCGAGAGCTCTGGGGCCAACGTCCTGACTTTC
TRBV28	.	.	TRBJ2-3	CASKLMTGDYTDTQYF	TGTGCCAGCAAACTAATGACAGGGGACTACACAGATACGCAGTATTTT
TRBV6-1	.	.	TRBJ1-4	CASSRSDATNEKLFF	TGTGCCAGCAGTCGGTCCGACGCAACTAATGAAAAACTGTTTTTT
TRBV6-1	.	TRBD1	TRBJ2-2	CASSGDRGTGELFF	TGTGCCAGCAGTGGGGACAGGGGAACCGGGGAGCTGTTTTTT
TRBV27	.	TRBD1	TRBJ1-2	CASSPWTGANYGYTF	TGTGCCAGCAGTCCCTGGACAGGGGCAAACTATGGCTACACCTTC
TRBV6-1	.	TRBD1	TRBJ2-7	CASDDRGLGEQYF	TGTGCCAGCGATGACAGGGGGCTTGGGGAGCAGTACTTC
TRBV7-9	.	TRBD2	TRBJ2-2	CASSYPSGAYTGELFF	TGTGCCAGCAGCTACCCTAGCGGGGCATACACCGGGGAGCTGTTTTTT
TRBV27	.	TRBD2	TRBJ2-5	CASSSGTSGGQETQYF	TGTGCCAGCAGTTCGGGGACTAGCGGGGGCCAAGAGACCCAGTACTTC